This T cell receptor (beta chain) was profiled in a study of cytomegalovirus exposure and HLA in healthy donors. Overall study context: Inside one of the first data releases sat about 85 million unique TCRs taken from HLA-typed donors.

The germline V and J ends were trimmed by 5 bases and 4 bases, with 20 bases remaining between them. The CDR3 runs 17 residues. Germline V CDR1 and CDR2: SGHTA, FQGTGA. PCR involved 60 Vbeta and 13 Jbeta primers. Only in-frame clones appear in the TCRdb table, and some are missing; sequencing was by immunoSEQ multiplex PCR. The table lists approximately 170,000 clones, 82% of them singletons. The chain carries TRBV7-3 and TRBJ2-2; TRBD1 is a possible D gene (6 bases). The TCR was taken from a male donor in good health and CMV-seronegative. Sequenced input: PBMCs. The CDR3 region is CASSPLKGGDLTGELFF. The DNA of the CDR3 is TGTGCCAGCAGCCCCCTTAAAGGGGGTGACCTCACCGGGGAGCTGTTTTTT. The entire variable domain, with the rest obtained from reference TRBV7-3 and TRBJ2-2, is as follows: GAGVSQTPSNKVTEKGKYVELRCDPISGHTALYWYRQSLGQGPEFLIYFQGTGAADDSGLPNDRFFAVRPEGSVSTLKIQRTERGDSAVYLCASSPLKGGDLTGELFFGEGSRLTVL.